The 18 T cell receptor beta chains listed next were all sequenced from one sample in a study of human T cells and chemical hapten exposure. The time point denotes: pre-sensitization, week 0. Treatment here: therapeutic diphenylcyclopropenone sensitization with weekly scalp DPC. TCRdb analysed the RACE reads with MiXCR anew, one entry per CDR3 protein. The sample includes about 61,000 distinct CDR3 sequences, around 7% of them seen just once. The sample consisted of whole blood, taken in connection with sensitization to the hapten diphenylcyclopropenone (DPC). These receptors all stem from a woman between 25 and 40 years old with alopecia areata. Some clones in this sample may be carry-over from other donors' samples.

As DNA, the CDR3 is TGTGCCAGTAGTTCCCAGAGACAGTGGACCGGCACTGAAGCTTTCTTT. Translated, it gives CASSSQRQWTGTEAFF. V usage is TRBV19 and J usage is TRBJ1-1, with D possibly matching TRBD1 (5 bases). The CDR3 consists of 16 residues. The ends were cut back, 5 bases at V and 4 bases at J, with 20 bases in the middle. Germline V gene lookup returns CDR1 LNHDA and CDR2 SQIVND (reference sequence).

This clonotype was seen many times. The rearrangement uses TRBV5-1 and TRBJ1-4, with D hard to call. Germline V CDR1 and CDR2: SGHRS, YFSETQ. V was pared by 4 bases and J by 0 bases, with 13 bases between. The CDR3 runs 16 residues. CDR3 amino acids: CASSPRPAATNEKLFF. The CDR3 DNA sequence: TGCGCCAGCAGCCCTCGCCCGGCGGCAACTAATGAAAAACTGTTTTTT.

This clonotype has a count of ten or more. The chain has TRBV5-6 and TRBJ2-3; 7 bases match TRBD2. Looked up from germline, CDR1 is SGHDT and CDR2 is YYEEEE. This CDR3 contains 15 residues. The V segment lost 2 bases and the J segment 5 bases; nucleotides outside the gene matches: 8. The DNA of the CDR3 is TGTGCCAGCAGCTTCAGTTCCCCGGGAGGAGATACGCAGTATTTT. Translating it yields CASSFSSPGGDTQYF.

The CDR3 region is CASSLKYGRLYNSPLHF. The CDR3 DNA follows: TGCGCCAGCAGCTTGAAATATGGACGGCTCTATAATTCACCCCTCCACTTT. This sequence joins TRBV5-1 and TRBJ1-6, with unresolved D. The V gene's germline CDR1 is SGHRS and CDR2 YFSETQ. The CDR3 spans 17 residues. Trimming cost V 1 base and J 3 bases, with 14 bases left between them.

V and J are TRBV6-1 and TRBJ1-1; D is unclear. The V end was cut by 7 bases, the J end by 6 bases, with 18 bases between. The CDR3 spans 14 residues. CDR1 and CDR2 from the germline V gene are MNHNS and SASEGT. CDR3 sequence (DNA): TGTGCCAGCACTCCATCGGACCGCTACGCTGAAGCTTTCTTT. Translation: CASTPSDRYAEAFF.

This clonotype was picked up many times. The chain links TRBV20-1 to TRBJ2-7; 9 nucleotides line up with TRBD1. Trimming took 5 bases from V and 2 from J; bases not matched to a gene: 7. This CDR3 is 14 amino acids long. Germline loops: CDR1 DFQATT, CDR2 SNEGSKA (reference sequence). The CDR3 region has the DNA TGCAGTGCTGCCCCCGGGACAGGGACCTACGAGCAGTACTTC. It encodes CSAAPGTGTYEQYF.

To note about this clonotype: A clone one base away is much larger, so this may be a read error. The rearrangement uses TRBV12-3 or TRBV12-4 and TRBJ2-7, with D tentatively TRBD2 (6 bases). The CDR3 has 14 residues. The CDR3 bases are TGTGCCAGCAGTTTCTATGGGGAGGACTACGAGGAGTACTTC. Amino acid sequence: CASSFYGEDYEEYF.

This clonotype was counted at least ten times. The rearrangement joins TRBV5-1 to TRBJ1-1; unclear D gene. The CDR3 runs 15 residues. Germline CDR1 SGHRS, CDR2 YFSETQ. Deletions cut 1 base from V and 5 bases from J, with 15 bases between. The CDR3 region has the DNA TGCGCCAGCAGCTTGATCGAGGAACAATCAACTGAAGCTTTCTTT. This codes for CASSLIEEQSTEAFF.

This clonotype appeared many times. The V and J genes are TRBV6-5 and TRBJ1-1; D is unresolved. CDR1 is MNHEY and CDR2 is SVGAGI in the germline V gene. This CDR3 spans 15 amino acids. V gave up 0 bases and J gave up 1 base, with 9 bases separating them. The CDR3: CASSYSGSGNTEAFF. The CDR3 coding sequence is TGTGCCAGCAGTTACTCTGGCAGTGGGAACACTGAAGCTTTCTTT.

There are many counts of this clonotype. The J gene is TRBJ1-6, the V gene TRBV7-8; the D is unclear. Per the germline V gene, CDR1 is SGHVS and CDR2 is FQNEAQ. This CDR3 has 13 residues. V was trimmed by 2 bases and J by 5 bases, leaving 4 bases between them. The CDR3 loop reads CASSLPHNSPLHF. The CDR3 region has the DNA TGTGCCAGCAGCTTACCTCATAATTCACCCCTCCACTTT.

This clonotype was recorded at least ten times. The V gene is TRBV29-1, the J gene TRBJ2-1; D gene unclear. Germline V CDR1 and CDR2: SQVTM, ANQGSEA. The V end was cut by 2 bases, the J end by 7 bases, with 9 bases between. The CDR3 sequence is 12 residues long. The CDR3 protein is CSVEKPRNEQFF. The CDR3 nucleotides read TGCAGCGTTGAAAAACCTAGGAATGAGCAGTTCTTC.

This clonotype was recorded a few times. This chain joins TRBV29-1 and TRBJ2-3, with 11 bases fitting TRBD2. Looked up from germline, CDR1 is SQVTM and CDR2 is ANQGSEA. Trimming removed 7 bases from V and 2 bases from J; junction bases left unmatched: 8. This CDR3 is built from 15 residues. The CDR3 coding sequence is TGCAGCGGACGTAGCGGGGGGGTAACCACAGATACGCAGTATTTT. The encoded protein is CSGRSGGVTTDTQYF.

In this sample, this clonotype turned up many times. The chain has TRBV18 and TRBJ1-5; D gene unclear. Trimming took off 1 base at V and 3 bases at J, with 10 bases between the two ends. This CDR3 has 15 residues. Germline V CDR1 and CDR2: KGHSH, LQKENI. CDR3 loop: CASSPRPESNQPQHF. CDR3 nucleotide sequence: TGTGCCAGCTCACCACGGCCAGAATCCAATCAGCCCCAGCATTTT.

This clonotype was observed many times. This chain uses TRBV6-2 or TRBV6-3 with TRBJ2-7; 7 nucleotides align to TRBD1. The ends lost 5 bases at V and 5 bases at J; junction bases unmatched: 9. This CDR3 spans 14 amino acids. Germline V gives CDR1 MNHEY, CDR2 SVGEGT. The CDR3 nucleotides read TGTGCCAGCAGTGCCAGACAGGGCTGGGACGAGCAGTACTTC. Translating gives CASSARQGWDEQYF.

This clonotype was counted many times. V gene TRBV3-1 combines with J gene TRBJ2-5, with 9 nucleotides matching TRBD2. Germline assignment: CDR1 LGHDT and CDR2 YNNKEL (reference sequence). V lost 2 bases, J lost 5 bases, and 3 bases stayed unmatched. The CDR3 has 14 amino acids. CDR3 DNA: TGTGCCAGCAGCCAATCCGGACTAGCGGAGACCCAGTACTTC. This codes for CASSQSGLAETQYF.

This clonotype has at least ten counts. The chain links TRBV3-1 to TRBJ1-2; D remains unclear. Germline CDR1 and CDR2: LGHDT and YNNKEL (reference sequence). With 4 bases removed from V and 2 bases from J, the gap between germline ends came to 14 bases. CDR3 size: 15 residues. The CDR3 spells CASSLSMNRNYGYTF. The CDR3 nucleotides are TGTGCCAGCAGCCTCTCCATGAACAGAAACTATGGCTACACCTTC.

This clonotype occurred many times. The gene calls are TRBV11-1 and TRBJ2-5; D not resolved. The CDR3 has 13 amino acids. The germline gives CDR1 SGHAT, CDR2 FQDESV (reference sequence). The V and J ends lost 3 bases and 5 bases respectively, with 10 bases between them. The CDR3 spells CASSLSDSETQYF. In nucleotides, the CDR3 is TGTGCCAGCAGCTTGAGTGACTCGGAGACCCAGTACTTC. Based on the CDR3 plus reference TRBV11-1 and TRBJ2-5, the full variable domain is EAEVAQSPRYKITEKSQAVAFWCDPISGHATLYWYRQILGQGPELLVQFQDESVVDDSQLPKDRFSAERLKGVDSTLKIQPAELGDSAMYLCASSLSDSETQYFGPGTRLLVL.

This clonotype has ten or more counts. The chain couples TRBV6-6 to TRBJ2-1; 7 nucleotides agree with TRBD2. In germline, CDR1 is MNHNY, CDR2 SVGAGI (reference sequence). The CDR3 covers 14 residues. With V trimmed by 4 bases and J by 4 bases, 4 bases remained unmatched. The CDR3 spells CASSLSGDYNEQFF. The CDR3 region has the DNA TGTGCCAGCAGTTTAAGCGGGGATTACAATGAGCAGTTCTTC.